This T cell receptor beta chain stems from a study of response to subunit inactivated influenza vaccine. This clonotype was found a few times. Its specificity is unknown. Broader study findings: Authors suggested each seasonal influenza vaccination recruits few new T cells.

TCRdb reprocessed the RT-PCR reads with MiXCR, giving one entry per CDR3 protein. The sample lists about 530,000 distinct CDR3 sequences, about 10% occurring once. Germline V lookup: CDR1 SGHRS, CDR2 YFSETQ. V lost 1 base to trimming and J lost 0 bases, with 16 bases between them. The CDR3 length is 17 residues. The material sequenced was PBMCs from blood, taken on the day of vaccination. This receptor was identified in a man aged 45 to 65 who received an inactivated influenza vaccine. The rearrangement joins TRBV5-1 to TRBJ2-5; D gene uncertain. The CDR3 sequence: CASSLQGVNPYQETQYF. The CDR3 DNA reads TGCGCCAGCAGCTTGCAAGGAGTCAACCCTTACCAAGAGACCCAGTACTTC.